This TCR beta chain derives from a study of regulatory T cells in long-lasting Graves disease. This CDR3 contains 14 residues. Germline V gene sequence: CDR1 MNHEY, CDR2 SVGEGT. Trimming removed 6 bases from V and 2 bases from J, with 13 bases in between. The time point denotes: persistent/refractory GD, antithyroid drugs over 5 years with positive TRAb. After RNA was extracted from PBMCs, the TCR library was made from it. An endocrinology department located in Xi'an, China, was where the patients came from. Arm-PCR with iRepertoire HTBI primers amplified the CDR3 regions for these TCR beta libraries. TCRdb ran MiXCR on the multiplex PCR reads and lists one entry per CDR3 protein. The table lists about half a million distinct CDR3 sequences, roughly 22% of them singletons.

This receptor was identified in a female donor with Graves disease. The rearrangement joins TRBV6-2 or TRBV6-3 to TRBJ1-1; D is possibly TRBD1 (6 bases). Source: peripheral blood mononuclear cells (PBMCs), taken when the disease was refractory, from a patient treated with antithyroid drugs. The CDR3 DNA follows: TGTGCCAGCAGGAACCCAGGGGTTAACACTGAAGCTTTCTTT. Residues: CASRNPGVNTEAFF.